The next 21 T cell receptor beta chains were all read from a single sample in a study of cytomegalovirus exposure and HLA in healthy donors (dated by TCRdb to the late 2010s). The library was obtained by the immunoSEQ multiplex PCR assay. TCRdb took this table from immuneACCESS and kept in-frame rearrangements with V and J called. Such tables lack part of the clones; where checked against another copy, unresolved V genes explain under half of the gap, and the rest is unexplained. The sample contains around 230,000 clones, approximately 84% of them found a single time. The leading ten clones occupy roughly 1.2% of the sample. Sequenced: PBMCs. The receptor set was obtained from a woman aged 30 to 39 in good health and CMV-seropositive.

The rearrangement uses TRBV7-9 and TRBJ1-5; the match to TRBD1 covers 7 bases. CDR1 is SEHNR and CDR2 is FQNEAQ in the germline V gene (reference sequence). Trimming at V came to 5 bases and at J to 7 bases, leaving 8 bases not matched to a gene. The CDR3 sequence is 14 residues long. This chain's CDR3 is CASSALQGDQPQHF. CDR3 bases: TGTGCCAGCAGCGCGCTTCAGGGGGACCAGCCCCAGCATTTT.

V and J are TRBV30 and TRBJ2-7; perhaps TRBD2 as D (6 bases). CDR1 GTSNPN and CDR2 SVGIG come from the germline V gene (reference sequence). The CDR3 is 11 amino acids. Between the trimmed V and J ends, which lost 1 base and 7 bases, there was a span of 8 bases. The CDR3 here is CAWSARGEQYF. The CDR3 DNA reads as TGTGCCTGGAGTGCCCGGGGGGAGCAGTACTTC.

V and J are TRBV9 and TRBJ1-2; 10 bases align to TRBD1. The CDR3 has 14 amino acids. Trimming cost V 5 bases and J 3 bases; bases outside gene matches: 4. CDR1 and CDR2 from the germline V gene are SGDLS and YYNGEE. The CDR3 protein is CASRPTGGDYGYTF. In DNA form, the CDR3 reads TGTGCCAGCAGGCCGACAGGGGGCGACTATGGCTACACCTTC. Combining the CDR3 with reference TRBV9 and TRBJ1-2 gives the whole variable domain DSGVTQTPKHLITATGQRVTLRCSPRSGDLSVYWYQQSLDQGLQFLIQYYNGEERAKGNILERFSAQQFPDLHSELNLSSLELGDSALYFCASRPTGGDYGYTFGSGTRLTVV.

V and J are TRBV19 and TRBJ1-5; D might be TRBD1 (6 bases). The length of the CDR3 is 16 residues. V was trimmed by 3 bases and J by 0 bases, leaving 12 bases between them. CDR1 is LNHDA and CDR2 is SQIVND in the germline V gene (reference sequence). CDR3 sequence (DNA): TGTGCCAGTAGTATCTCCGGGACATATAGCAATCAGCCCCAGCATTTT. Amino acids: CASSISGTYSNQPQHF.

The chain combines TRBV6-1 with TRBJ2-7; TRBD2 aligns across 11 bases. The CDR3 sequence is 17 residues long. Germline CDR1 MNHNS, CDR2 SASEGT. Unmatched junction bases numbered 9, after V lost 1 base and J lost 4 bases. CDR3 protein: CASSEELGSGRDYEQYF. CDR3 coding DNA: TGTGCCAGCAGTGAAGAGTTAGGTAGCGGGAGGGATTACGAGCAGTACTTC.

In its sample, this clone was seen a few times. The chain links TRBV28 to TRBJ1-5, with 7 bases that match TRBD1. Germline loops: CDR1 MDHEN, CDR2 SYDVKM. The CDR3 extends over 13 amino acids. V was clipped by 4 bases and J by 4 bases; unmatched bases: 1. CDR3 DNA sequence: TGTGCCAGCAGTTGGACAGGTAATCAGCCCCAGCATTTT. Translated, it gives CASSWTGNQPQHF.

The V gene is TRBV11-3, the J gene TRBJ1-3; TRBD1 agrees at 9 bases. The length of the CDR3 is 15 residues. Looked up from germline, CDR1 is SGHNT and CDR2 is YENEEA. Losses at the gene ends were 5 bases for V and 4 bases for J; bases not matched to a gene: 6. For the CDR3, the DNA is TGTGCCAGCAGCACCGGGACAGGGAAAGGAAACACCATATATTTT. Protein: CASSTGTGKGNTIYF.

The gene calls are TRBV27 and TRBJ2-5, with 12 positions matching TRBD2. V was clipped by 4 bases and J by 5 bases; unmatched bases: 8. Germline V gene sequence: CDR1 MNHEY, CDR2 SMNVEV (reference sequence). CDR3 length: 16 residues. In DNA, the CDR3 is TGTGCCAGCAGTTCGTGGACTAGCGGGACAGGGGAGACCCAGTACTTC. Amino acid sequence: CASSSWTSGTGETQYF.

This chain uses TRBV6-6 with TRBJ1-1, with D uncertain. This CDR3 spans 13 amino acids. Trimming took off 2 bases at V and 7 bases at J, with 11 bases between the two ends. Germline V gives CDR1 MNHNY, CDR2 SVGAGI (reference sequence). CDR3 sequence reads: CASSYEGPSEAFF. CDR3 in DNA: TGTGCCAGCAGTTACGAGGGCCCGAGTGAAGCTTTCTTT.

The DNA of the CDR3 is TGTGCCAGCGGGGCGGTAGGGCGCACAGATACGCAGTATTTT. Encoded protein: CASGAVGRTDTQYF. This sequence joins TRBV6-1 and TRBJ2-3, with D possibly TRBD1 on 5 matching bases. V lost 8 bases and J lost 1, with 13 bases in between. CDR3 length: 14 residues. Germline V lookup: CDR1 MNHNS, CDR2 SASEGT.

The rearrangement uses TRBV25-1 and TRBJ2-5; TRBD1 aligns across 7 bases. Germline V gives CDR1 MGHDK, CDR2 SYGVNS. V trimming: 3 bases; J trimming: 4 bases; junction bases outside the gene matches: 11. The CDR3 spans 16 residues. CDR3 DNA: TGTGCCAGCAGTGAGGCAACGGACAGGTGGAGAGAGACCCAGTACTTC. It encodes CASSEATDRWRETQYF.

The CDR3 sequence: CASSLVFRGRPYEQYF. The CDR3, as DNA: TGTGCCAGCAGTTTAGTGTTCAGGGGACGGCCCTACGAGCAGTACTTC. The V gene is TRBV28, the J gene TRBJ2-7; tentatively, D is TRBD1 (6 bases). CDR1 MDHEN and CDR2 SYDVKM come from the germline V gene. The CDR3 contains 16 residues. V was pared by 2 bases and J by 2 bases, with 16 bases between. Together with reference TRBV28 and TRBJ2-7, the CDR3 gives the full variable domain: DVKVTQSSRYLVKRTGEKVFLECVQDMDHENMFWYRQDPGLGLRLIYFSYDVKMKEKGDIPEGYSVSREKKERFSLILESASTNQTSMYLCASSLVFRGRPYEQYFGPGTRLTVT.

The chain is built from TRBV15 and TRBJ2-7, with a tentative D call TRBD1 (5 bases). CDR1 is LNHNV, CDR2 YYDKDF, per germline (reference sequence). This CDR3 comprises 15 residues. V was pared by 1 base and J by 1 base, with 11 bases between. The chain's CDR3 is CATSRGTLSSYEQYF. CDR3 coding DNA: TGTGCCACCAGCAGAGGGACACTCAGTTCCTACGAGCAGTACTTC.

The rearrangement joins TRBV16 to TRBJ2-1; the D gene is possibly TRBD2 (6 bases). Trimming took off 0 bases at V and 2 bases at J, with 11 bases between the two ends. The CDR3 loop spans 16 amino acids. The V gene's germline CDR1 is KGHSY and CDR2 FQNENV. The CDR3 loop reads CASSQSAGRPYNEQFF. The CDR3 region has the DNA TGTGCCAGCAGCCAATCTGCAGGGAGGCCCTACAATGAGCAGTTCTTC.

The chain joins TRBV30 to TRBJ1-2; D not certain. This CDR3 is built from 13 residues. Germline lookup yields CDR1 GTSNPN and CDR2 SVGIG (reference sequence). V dropped 2 bases and J dropped 5 bases, with 12 bases sitting between them. CDR3 amino acids: CAWSLTYQYGYTF. In DNA, the CDR3 is TGTGCCTGGAGTTTGACTTATCAGTATGGCTACACCTTC.

This sequence joins TRBV7-6 and TRBJ2-5; 8 positions match TRBD2. Germline CDR1 reads SGHVS; CDR2 reads FNYEAQ. V was clipped by 2 bases and J by 4 bases; unmatched bases: 9. The CDR3 is made up of 16 amino acids. The CDR3 nucleotides are TGTGCCAGCAGCTTAAATCGAGCGGGAGAGGGAGAGACCCAGTACTTC. The encoded protein is CASSLNRAGEGETQYF.

This chain connects TRBV2 to TRBJ2-1; 8 nucleotides agree with TRBD2. The ends lost 9 bases at V and 5 bases at J; junction bases unmatched: 15. This CDR3 has 16 residues. Looked up from germline, CDR1 is SNHLY and CDR2 is FYNNEI. This chain's CDR3 is CARSVPGLGLDNEQFF. The DNA for the CDR3 is TGTGCCAGGTCGGTTCCGGGACTAGGATTGGACAATGAGCAGTTCTTC.

The V call is TRBV6-1, the J call TRBJ2-7; perhaps TRBD1 as D (6 bases). The germline V gene has CDR1 MNHNS and CDR2 SASEGT. This CDR3 is built from 14 residues. The V end was cut by 6 bases, the J end by 4 bases, with 16 bases between. CDR3 loop: CASSTTQGWYEQYF. The CDR3, as DNA: TGTGCCAGCAGCACCACACAGGGTTGGTACGAGCAGTACTTC.

The sample holds a few counts of this clone. The V gene is TRBV4-1, the J gene TRBJ2-1, with D tentatively TRBD2 (5 bases). Germline V gene lookup returns CDR1 MGHRA and CDR2 YSYEKL. Trimming stripped 4 bases from V and 3 bases from J, with 7 bases between. The CDR3 length is 13 residues. The CDR3, as DNA: TGCGCCAGCAGCCTCCGGGGCTACAATGAGCAGTTCTTC. This codes for CASSLRGYNEQFF.

This chain connects TRBV30 to TRBJ1-3; D not resolved. Trimming left V 0 bases short and J 0 bases short, with 9 bases between. This CDR3 spans 15 amino acids. Per the germline V gene, CDR1 is GTSNPN and CDR2 is SVGIG (reference sequence). The CDR3 region is CAWSVPNSSGNTIYF. The CDR3 nucleotides read TGTGCCTGGAGTGTACCGAACAGCTCTGGAAACACCATATATTTT.

This chain connects TRBV11-2 to TRBJ1-1; D gene ambiguous. Trimming removed 2 bases from V and 4 bases from J, with 11 bases in between. Germline CDR1 is SGHAT and CDR2 is FQNNGV. This CDR3 region has 14 residues. As DNA, the CDR3 is TGTGCCAGCAGCTTAAGAGGGCAGATCACTGAAGCTTTCTTT. As protein: CASSLRGQITEAFF.